Listed below are T cell receptor beta chains from one sample, sequenced in a study of T cell responses to AZD1222 COVID-19 vaccine. Generated by immunoSEQ multiplex PCR, the TCRdb table keeps only in-frame clones and is missing some. The sample carries some 140,000 clones, around 92% recorded once. This specimen consisted of peripheral blood, obtained on day 0 of AZD1222 vaccination. These receptors were taken from an adult in good health. The CDR3 runs from the conserved cysteine through the conserved F or W. D genes are given only for firm matches. Clone sizes are given selectively: once, few, many, or a class where the clone is expanded.

CDR3nt: TGTGCCAGCAGCTTAGTTACGGGGGAGAACACCGGGGAGCTGTTTTTT
CDR3aa: CASSLVTGENTGELFF
abundance: -
d_gene: -
j_gene: TRBJ2-2
v_gene: TRBV11-2

CDR3nt: TGCGCCAGCAGCCAAGAGGCAGCTGTCTATGGCTACACCTTC
CDR3aa: CASSQEAAVYGYTF
abundance: -
d_gene: -
j_gene: TRBJ1-2
v_gene: TRBV4-1

CDR3nt: TGTGCCAGCTCACCTCCGACAGGGAGGCAAGAGACCCAGTACTTC
CDR3aa: CASSPPTGRQETQYF
abundance: -
d_gene: -
j_gene: TRBJ2-5
v_gene: TRBV18

CDR3nt: TGTGCCAGCAGCTTAGTTCCGGCGGGGGGGCCATCCTACGAGCAGTACTTC
CDR3aa: CASSLVPAGGPSYEQYF
abundance: -
d_gene: TRBD2
j_gene: TRBJ2-7
v_gene: TRBV7-6

CDR3nt: TGCGCCAGCAGCCCGGCGGGGGGCTTCGGCTATGGCTACACCTTC
CDR3aa: CASSPAGGFGYGYTF
abundance: -
d_gene: -
j_gene: TRBJ1-2
v_gene: TRBV23-1

CDR3nt: TGTGCCAGCAGTCGGGAGGGAGCCGCCTACGAGCAGTACTTC
CDR3aa: CASSREGAAYEQYF
abundance: -
d_gene: TRBD2
j_gene: TRBJ2-7
v_gene: TRBV27

CDR3nt: TGTGCCAGCAGCCATACCGGGACAGTCTCCTACGAGCAGTACTTC
CDR3aa: CASSHTGTVSYEQYF
abundance: -
d_gene: TRBD1
j_gene: TRBJ2-7
v_gene: TRBV5-6

CDR3nt: TGTGCCAGCAGTTCCGCAGGGGCAGGGGATGAAAAACTGTTTTTT
CDR3aa: CASSSAGAGDEKLFF
abundance: -
d_gene: -
j_gene: TRBJ1-4
v_gene: TRBV6-5

CDR3nt: TGTGCCAGCAGTTCCGGGGGTAGAGAGACCCAGTACTTC
CDR3aa: CASSSGGRETQYF
abundance: -
d_gene: -
j_gene: TRBJ2-5
v_gene: TRBV2

CDR3nt: TGCGCCAGCAGCTTGGCGGGGGAAAATGAAAAACTGTTTTTT
CDR3aa: CASSLAGENEKLFF
abundance: -
d_gene: -
j_gene: TRBJ1-4
v_gene: TRBV5-1

CDR3nt: TGTGCCAGCAGGTACCGGTCCGGAAGGGCTAATGAAAAACTGTTTTTT
CDR3aa: CASRYRSGRANEKLFF
abundance: once
d_gene: -
j_gene: TRBJ1-4
v_gene: TRBV6-6

CDR3nt: TGTGCCAGCAGCCAAAGGTACAGGGCCTACGAGCAGTACTTC
CDR3aa: CASSQRYRAYEQYF
abundance: -
d_gene: -
j_gene: TRBJ2-7
v_gene: TRBV4-2

CDR3nt: TGTGCCAGCTCAAAGGCGGGGACCTACGAGCAGTACTTC
CDR3aa: CASSKAGTYEQYF
abundance: -
d_gene: -
j_gene: TRBJ2-7
v_gene: TRBV18

CDR3nt: TGTGCCAGCAGTGGACTAGGATTCAGGGTGGGGCCTGAAGCTTTCTTT
CDR3aa: CASSGLGFRVGPEAFF
abundance: -
d_gene: -
j_gene: TRBJ1-1
v_gene: TRBV27

CDR3nt: TGTGCCAGCAGCGCAAGACAGTCGAACACCGGGGAGCTGTTTTTT
CDR3aa: CASSARQSNTGELFF
abundance: -
d_gene: -
j_gene: TRBJ2-2
v_gene: TRBV9

CDR3nt: TGTGCCAGCAGTGAACAGGCGAACACCGGGGAGCTGTTTTTT
CDR3aa: CASSEQANTGELFF
abundance: -
d_gene: -
j_gene: TRBJ2-2
v_gene: TRBV14

CDR3nt: TGCGCCAGCAGCTTCCGAGGGGGATCAGGGGCGAACACTGAAGCTTTCTTT
CDR3aa: CASSFRGGSGANTEAFF
abundance: -
d_gene: -
j_gene: TRBJ1-1
v_gene: TRBV5-1

CDR3nt: TGCGCCAGCAGCACCCTGGGTAGCGGCTCGGGGGAGCAGTACTTC
CDR3aa: CASSTLGSGSGEQYF
abundance: -
d_gene: -
j_gene: TRBJ2-7
v_gene: TRBV5-1

CDR3nt: TGTGCCAGCAGCGTAGCGGGAGGGACTAACTATGGCTACACCTTC
CDR3aa: CASSVAGGTNYGYTF
abundance: -
d_gene: -
j_gene: TRBJ1-2
v_gene: TRBV9

CDR3nt: TGTGCCAGCTTTGGACAGGGCCTTAACTATGGCTACACCTTC
CDR3aa: CASFGQGLNYGYTF
abundance: -
d_gene: TRBD1
j_gene: TRBJ1-2
v_gene: TRBV27

CDR3nt: TGCAGTGCCATTCCCCGGGCTGAAGCTTTCTTT
CDR3aa: CSAIPRAEAFF
abundance: -
d_gene: -
j_gene: TRBJ1-1
v_gene: TRBV20-1

CDR3nt: TGTGCCAGTAGTATAGATGGTGCGAGAGGGGTCAAAAACATTCAGTACTTC
CDR3aa: CASSIDGARGVKNIQYF
abundance: -
d_gene: -
j_gene: TRBJ2-4
v_gene: TRBV19

CDR3nt: TGTGCCACCAGCAGAGCCCCAACAGGGGACTATGGCTACACCTTC
CDR3aa: CATSRAPTGDYGYTF
abundance: -
d_gene: TRBD1
j_gene: TRBJ1-2
v_gene: TRBV15

CDR3nt: TGTGCCAGCAGCCAAGAGGGAGAGCAGTACTTC
CDR3aa: CASSQEGEQYF
abundance: -
d_gene: -
j_gene: TRBJ2-7
v_gene: TRBV3-1/TRBV3-2

CDR3nt: TGTGCCACCAGCGCAGGGACCCTCGGGGGGACCCAGTACTTC
CDR3aa: CATSAGTLGGTQYF
abundance: -
d_gene: -
j_gene: TRBJ2-5
v_gene: TRBV15

CDR3nt: TGCGCCAGCAGCCAGCCAACTCACTATGGCTACACCTTC
CDR3aa: CASSQPTHYGYTF
abundance: -
d_gene: -
j_gene: TRBJ1-2
v_gene: TRBV4-1

CDR3nt: TGCGCCAGCAGCCCCGACTTTTCCTACGAGCAGTACTTC
CDR3aa: CASSPDFSYEQYF
abundance: -
d_gene: -
j_gene: TRBJ2-7
v_gene: TRBV5-1

CDR3nt: TGTGCCTGGAGTAGGAACGCGGCAACTAATGAAAAACTGTTTTTT
CDR3aa: CAWSRNAATNEKLFF
abundance: -
d_gene: -
j_gene: TRBJ1-4
v_gene: TRBV30

CDR3nt: TGTGCCAGCAGTCTCGACAGGGATAGCAATCAGCCCCAGCATTTT
CDR3aa: CASSLDRDSNQPQHF
abundance: -
d_gene: TRBD1
j_gene: TRBJ1-5
v_gene: TRBV6-2/TRBV6-3

CDR3nt: TGTGCCAGCTCACCACGAGGGGGCTCTGGGGCCAACGTCCTGACTTTC
CDR3aa: CASSPRGGSGANVLTF
abundance: -
d_gene: -
j_gene: TRBJ2-6
v_gene: TRBV18

CDR3nt: TGTGCCAGCAGCCGGGACAGAGATCCCTCCGAGCAGTACTTC
CDR3aa: CASSRDRDPSEQYF
abundance: -
d_gene: TRBD1
j_gene: TRBJ2-7
v_gene: TRBV2

CDR3nt: TGTGCCATCAGTGAGTGGGGACAGGGGGCAAATGAGCAGTTCTTC
CDR3aa: CAISEWGQGANEQFF
abundance: -
d_gene: TRBD1
j_gene: TRBJ2-1
v_gene: TRBV10-3

CDR3nt: TGCGCCAGCAGTGAGGCCCGGGCAGAATCTGGAAACACCATATATTTT
CDR3aa: CASSEARAESGNTIYF
abundance: -
d_gene: -
j_gene: TRBJ1-3
v_gene: TRBV10-1

CDR3nt: TGCGCCAGCAGCTTTACTACCGGAGGGGTCCGAAACACCATATATTTT
CDR3aa: CASSFTTGGVRNTIYF
abundance: -
d_gene: -
j_gene: TRBJ1-3
v_gene: TRBV5-1

CDR3nt: TGCGCCAGCAGACCCCTAGGGGAGCGGACGAACTCTGGAAACACCATATATTTT
CDR3aa: CASRPLGERTNSGNTIYF
abundance: once
d_gene: -
j_gene: TRBJ1-3
v_gene: TRBV5-1

CDR3nt: TGTGCCAGCAGCTTTGCAGGGACCATCAATCAGCCCCAGCATTTT
CDR3aa: CASSFAGTINQPQHF
abundance: -
d_gene: -
j_gene: TRBJ1-5
v_gene: TRBV7-8

CDR3nt: TGCGCCAGCAGCTACCAGGACGGGACCTACGAGCAGTACTTC
CDR3aa: CASSYQDGTYEQYF
abundance: -
d_gene: -
j_gene: TRBJ2-7
v_gene: TRBV5-1

CDR3nt: TGTGCCAGCAGACAGGGGGCGTACGGTGGCTACACCTTC
CDR3aa: CASRQGAYGGYTF
abundance: -
d_gene: TRBD1
j_gene: TRBJ1-2
v_gene: TRBV12-3/TRBV12-4

CDR3nt: TGTGCCAGCGGGGCGAATCTGAACACTGAAGCTTTCTTT
CDR3aa: CASGANLNTEAFF
abundance: -
d_gene: -
j_gene: TRBJ1-1
v_gene: TRBV6-5

CDR3nt: TGTGCCAGCTCAAACAGGGGGAGAGTGCCCGGGGAGCTGTTTTTT
CDR3aa: CASSNRGRVPGELFF
abundance: -
d_gene: TRBD1
j_gene: TRBJ2-2
v_gene: TRBV18

CDR3nt: TGCGCCAGCAGCTTGGGGATCTCTGGAAACACCATATATTTT
CDR3aa: CASSLGISGNTIYF
abundance: -
d_gene: -
j_gene: TRBJ1-3
v_gene: TRBV5-1

CDR3nt: TGTGCCAGCAGCCAAGGGACAGGGGACGGGGATGAAGCTTTCTTT
CDR3aa: CASSQGTGDGDEAFF
abundance: -
d_gene: TRBD1
j_gene: TRBJ1-1
v_gene: TRBV3-1/TRBV3-2

CDR3nt: TGTGCCAGCAGCCAAGACAGAGGTGTAGGCCTCCCGGAGACCCAGTACTTC
CDR3aa: CASSQDRGVGLPETQYF
abundance: -
d_gene: -
j_gene: TRBJ2-5
v_gene: TRBV3-1/TRBV3-2

CDR3nt: TGCGCCAGCAGCTTGGATGGACCGAGGAACACTGAAGCTTTCTTT
CDR3aa: CASSLDGPRNTEAFF
abundance: -
d_gene: -
j_gene: TRBJ1-1
v_gene: TRBV5-1

CDR3nt: TGTGCCAGCAGTCTCCAAGGGGGAGAGGACTATGGCTACACCTTC
CDR3aa: CASSLQGGEDYGYTF
abundance: -
d_gene: -
j_gene: TRBJ1-2
v_gene: TRBV27

CDR3nt: TGCGCCAGCAGCTTGGCGGTCGGGGGGAGCACAGATACGCAGTATTTT
CDR3aa: CASSLAVGGSTDTQYF
abundance: -
d_gene: TRBD2
j_gene: TRBJ2-3
v_gene: TRBV5-1